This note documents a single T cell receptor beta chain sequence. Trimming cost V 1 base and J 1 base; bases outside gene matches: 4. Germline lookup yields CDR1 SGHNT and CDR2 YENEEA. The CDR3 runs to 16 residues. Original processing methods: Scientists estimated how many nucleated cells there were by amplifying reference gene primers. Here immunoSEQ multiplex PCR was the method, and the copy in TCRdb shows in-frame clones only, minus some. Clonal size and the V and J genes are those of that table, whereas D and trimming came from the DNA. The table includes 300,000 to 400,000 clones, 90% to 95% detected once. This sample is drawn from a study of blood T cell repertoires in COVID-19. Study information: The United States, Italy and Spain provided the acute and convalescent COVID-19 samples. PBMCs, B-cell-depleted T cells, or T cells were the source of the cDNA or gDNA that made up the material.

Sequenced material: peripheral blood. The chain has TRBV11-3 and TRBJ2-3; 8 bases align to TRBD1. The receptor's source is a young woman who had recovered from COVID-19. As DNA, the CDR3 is TGTGCCAGCAGCTTAGTGTGGACAGGGCGCACAGATACGCAGTATTTT. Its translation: CASSLVWTGRTDTQYF.